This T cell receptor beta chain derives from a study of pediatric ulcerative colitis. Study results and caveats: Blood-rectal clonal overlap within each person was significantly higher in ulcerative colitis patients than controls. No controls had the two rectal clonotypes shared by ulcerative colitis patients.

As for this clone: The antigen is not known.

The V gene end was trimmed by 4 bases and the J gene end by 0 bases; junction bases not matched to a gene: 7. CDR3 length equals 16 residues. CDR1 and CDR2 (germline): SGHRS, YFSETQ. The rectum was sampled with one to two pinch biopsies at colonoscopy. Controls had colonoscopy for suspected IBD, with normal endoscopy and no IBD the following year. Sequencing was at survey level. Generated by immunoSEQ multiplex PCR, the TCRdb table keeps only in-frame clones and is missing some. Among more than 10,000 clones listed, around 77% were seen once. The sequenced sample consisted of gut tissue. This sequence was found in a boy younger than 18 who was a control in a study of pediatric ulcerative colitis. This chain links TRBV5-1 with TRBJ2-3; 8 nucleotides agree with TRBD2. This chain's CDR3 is CASSAGGRASTDTQYF. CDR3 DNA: TGCGCCAGCAGCGCGGGAGGCCGTGCTAGCACAGATACGCAGTATTTT.